This T cell receptor (beta chain) comes out of a study of beta chain features in type 1 diabetes. Germline V CDR1 and CDR2: SGHTA, FQGNSA. The germline V and J ends were trimmed by 5 bases and 4 bases, with 12 bases remaining between them. This CDR3 contains 15 residues. As every portion of the isolated RNA was reverse transcribed, the sequencing read expressed TCRB transcripts. TCRdb's table, derived via immunoSEQ multiplex PCR, lists solely in-frame clones and lacks some. This table holds approximately 300,000 clones, approximately 9.9% found once. Study conclusions and caveats: Short templates might get an advantage during PCR, and this would be equal in patients and controls.

With regard to this clone: The target antigen is unknown.

This receptor was taken from a woman younger than 45 in good health. The genes are TRBV7-2 and TRBJ2-6; possible D gene TRBD1, 6 bases. The sample comprised naive CD4+ T cells from blood. The CDR3 nucleotides read TGTGCCAGCAGCCCCTCAGGGGACGGGGCCAACGTCCTGACTTTC. Translating gives CASSPSGDGANVLTF. Supplemented by reference TRBV7-2 and TRBJ2-6, the full variable domain reads GAGVSQSPSNKVTEKGKDVELRCDPISGHTALYWYRQSLGQGLEFLIYFQGNSAPDKSGLPSDRFSAERTGGSVSTLTIQRTQQEDSAVYLCASSPSGDGANVLTFGAGSRLTVL.